This section outlines one TCR beta chain sequence together with its context. The antigen remains undetermined. This sample is part of a study of cytomegalovirus exposure and HLA in healthy donors. Findings and caveats of the study: Cytomegalovirus-associated TCR beta chains were listed, numbering some 170.

13 Jbeta primers and 60 Vbeta primers were used for the PCR. The table came from immunoSEQ multiplex PCR; TCRdb's copy has only in-frame clones and leaves some out. The sample contains around 150,000 clones, roughly 80% of which appear only once. The CDR3 covers 16 residues. V shed 4 bases and J 2 bases; nucleotides not matched to a gene: 10. The germline gives CDR1 LNHDA, CDR2 SQIVND (reference sequence). Input material: PBMCs. The clonotype originates from a man aged 40-49 years in good health and CMV-seropositive. V and J are TRBV19 and TRBJ2-5; 7 bases are shared with TRBD2. The CDR3 here is CASSKRLAGKQETQYF. The CDR3 DNA is TGTGCCAGTAGTAAACGACTAGCCGGAAAACAAGAGACCCAGTACTTC.